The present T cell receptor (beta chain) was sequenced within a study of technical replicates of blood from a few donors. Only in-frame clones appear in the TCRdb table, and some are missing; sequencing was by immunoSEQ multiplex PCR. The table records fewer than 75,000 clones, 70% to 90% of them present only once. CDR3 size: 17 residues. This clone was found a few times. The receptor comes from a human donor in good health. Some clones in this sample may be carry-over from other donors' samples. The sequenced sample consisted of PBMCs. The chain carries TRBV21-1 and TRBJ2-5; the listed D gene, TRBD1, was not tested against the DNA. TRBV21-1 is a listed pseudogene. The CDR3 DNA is TGTGCCAGCAGCAGATTGGTGGACAGGGGACCACAAGAGACCCAGTACTTC. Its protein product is CASSRLVDRGPQETQYF.